This T cell receptor beta chain appears in the sequencing data of a study of shared clonotypes between healthy human individuals. Sequenced by immunoSEQ multiplex PCR; TCRdb stores in-frame clones only, minus some. Among more than 850,000 clones listed, about 84% were seen once. Sample: memory CD4+ T cells from PBMCs. The subset was: CD45RA-negative fraction. This clonotype was sampled from a man between 18 and 35 years old in good health. Some clones in this sample may be carry-over from other donors' samples.

This CDR3 is CASSLWSRAFF. For the CDR3, the DNA is TGTGCCAGCAGTTTGTGGTCGAGGGCTTTCTTT. The chain has TRBV28 and TRBJ1-1, with D uncertain. V shed 3 bases and J shed 11 bases, with 10 bases lying between them. The CDR3 runs to 11 residues. Germline V gene data show CDR1 as MDHEN and CDR2 as SYDVKM.